This TCR beta chain was documented in a study of molecular identifiers for immune sequencing clone quantification. This clonotype was picked up one time. Antigen unknown. A read error is possible here, since a much larger clone lies one base away. This CDR3 region has 15 residues. Germline CDR1 and CDR2: LGHNA and YNFKEQ. Overall study results and limits: Molecules of identical TCR sharing a barcode could underestimate highly expanded clone sizes.

TCRdb fed the PCR reads into MiXCR, producing one record per CDR3 protein. This repertoire shows about 300,000 distinct CDR3 sequences, about a fifth found once; its top ten account for approximately 0.8%. Sequencing was done on a sample of naive CD8+ T cells from blood, with Jurkat cell RNA spiked in. Stated subset: FACS-sorted CD8+CD4-CCR7+CD45RA+ naive T cells. J is TRBJ2-7 and V is TRBV4-2, with TRBD2 identical over 8 bases. This sequence was found in a human donor in good health. Some libraries in this study had Jurkat cell RNA spiked in. CDR3 protein: CASSQGAGGPYEQCF. In DNA, the CDR3 is TGTGCCAGCAGCCAAGGGGCGGGGGGACCCTACGAGCAGTGCTTC.